This TCR beta chain was sequenced in a study of cytomegalovirus exposure and HLA in healthy donors. Whole-study findings and limits: The likely origin of a cluster of highly shared sequence variants was a sequencing artifact.

Points on this clone: Its antigen is unknown. A far larger clone is off by one base, so a read error is likely.

The PCR had 60 Vbeta and 13 Jbeta primers. Clones were read by immunoSEQ multiplex PCR, and TCRdb kept only the in-frame ones, dropping some. The table has around 100,000 clones, about 76% seen once. V was cut by 5 bases and J by 7 bases, with 20 bases left in between. CDR1 is SGHAT, CDR2 FQNNGV, per germline. The CDR3 is 16 residues long. The specimen sequenced was PBMCs. The clonotype originates from a man aged 25-45 years in good health and CMV-seropositive. J is TRBJ2-2 and V is TRBV11-2, with D tentatively TRBD2 (5 bases). The CDR3 spells CASSQDQLGPGGELFF. The CDR3 region has the DNA TGTGCCAGCAGCCAAGATCAACTAGGACCGGGCGGGGAGCTGTTTTTT.